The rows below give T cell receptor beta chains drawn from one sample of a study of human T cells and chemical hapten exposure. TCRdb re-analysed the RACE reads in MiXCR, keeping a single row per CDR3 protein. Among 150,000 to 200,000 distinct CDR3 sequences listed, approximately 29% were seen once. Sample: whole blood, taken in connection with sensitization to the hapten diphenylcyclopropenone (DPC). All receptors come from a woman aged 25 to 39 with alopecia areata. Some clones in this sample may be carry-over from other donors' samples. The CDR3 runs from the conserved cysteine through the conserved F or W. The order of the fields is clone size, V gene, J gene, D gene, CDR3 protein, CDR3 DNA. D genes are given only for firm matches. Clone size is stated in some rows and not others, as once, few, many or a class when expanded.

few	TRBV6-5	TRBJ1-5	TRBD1	CASRGQANQPQHF	TGTGCCAGCAGAGGACAGGCAAATCAGCCCCAGCATTTT
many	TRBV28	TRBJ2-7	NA	CASSLGPREQYF	TGTGCCAGCAGTTTGGGCCCCAGGGAGCAGTACTTC
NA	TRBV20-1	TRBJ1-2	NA	CSAIDSTRDGYTF	TGCAGTGCTATTGACTCCACACGAGATGGCTACACCTTC
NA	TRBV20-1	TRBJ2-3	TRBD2	CSAPGLASTDTQYF	TGCAGCGCTCCGGGACTAGCTAGCACAGATACGCAGTATTTT
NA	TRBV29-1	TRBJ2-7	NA	CSVRAQGIDEQYF	TGCAGCGTTAGGGCCCAGGGGATCGACGAGCAGTACTTC
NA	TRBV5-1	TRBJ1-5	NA	CASSFGPWDQPQHF	TGCGCCAGCAGCTTCGGCCCTTGGGATCAGCCCCAGCATTTT
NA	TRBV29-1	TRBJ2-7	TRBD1	CSVRTGTYEQYF	TGCAGCGTCCGGACAGGGACCTACGAGCAGTACTTC
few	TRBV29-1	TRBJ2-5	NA	CSVGLTGETQYF	TGCAGCGTTGGCCTCACTGGGGAGACCCAGTACTTC
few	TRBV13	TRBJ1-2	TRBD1	CASSLVPDRGLDYGYTF	TGTGCCAGCAGCCTAGTCCCGGACAGGGGGCTGGACTATGGCTACACCTTC
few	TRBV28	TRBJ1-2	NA	CASSLQGAQGYTF	TGTGCCAGCAGTTTACAAGGGGCGCAGGGCTACACCTTC
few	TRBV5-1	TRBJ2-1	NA	CASSFRANGGSEQFF	TGCGCCAGCAGCTTCCGGGCGAACGGCGGATCCGAGCAGTTCTTC
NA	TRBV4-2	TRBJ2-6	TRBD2	CASSQLAGKASGANVLTF	TGTGCCAGCAGCCAGCTAGCGGGCAAAGCCTCTGGGGCCAACGTCCTGACTTTC
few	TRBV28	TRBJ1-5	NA	CASSPRKLQHF	TGTGCCAGCAGTCCCCGTAAACTCCAGCATTTT
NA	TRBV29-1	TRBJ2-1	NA	CSGSGYNEQFF	TGCAGCGGGAGTGGGTACAATGAGCAGTTCTTC
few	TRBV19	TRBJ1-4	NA	CASSIRGTNEKLFF	TGTGCCAGTAGTATAAGGGGGACTAATGAAAAACTGTTTTTT
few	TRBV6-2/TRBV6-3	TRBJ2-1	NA	CASSSRGASYNEQFF	TGTGCCAGCAGTTCCCGGGGGGCGTCCTACAATGAGCAGTTCTTC
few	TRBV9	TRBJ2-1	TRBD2	CASSVAGTTYNEQFF	TGTGCCAGCAGCGTAGCTGGGACTACATACAATGAGCAGTTCTTC
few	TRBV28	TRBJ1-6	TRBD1	CASTSHFDRGNSPLHF	TGTGCCAGCACCTCCCATTTCGACAGGGGTAATTCACCCCTCCACTTT
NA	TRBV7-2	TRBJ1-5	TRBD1	CASSTGADQPQHF	TGTGCCAGCAGCACAGGGGCTGATCAGCCCCAGCATTTT
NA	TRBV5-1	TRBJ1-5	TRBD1	CASSRTGGPPQHF	TGCGCCAGCAGCCGGACAGGGGGACCGCCCCAGCATTTT
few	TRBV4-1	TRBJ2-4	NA	CASSPTGQENIQYF	TGCGCCAGCAGCCCGACGGGACAAGAAAACATTCAGTACTTC
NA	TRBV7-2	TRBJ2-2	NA	CASSRDGIPTGELFF	TGTGCCAGCAGCCGAGACGGAATACCCACCGGGGAGCTGTTTTTT
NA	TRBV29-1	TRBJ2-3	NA	CSVPGWPRTDTQYF	TGCAGCGTCCCGGGGTGGCCTCGCACAGATACGCAGTATTTT
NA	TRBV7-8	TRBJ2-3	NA	CASSPSLGSGYTQYF	TGTGCCAGCAGCCCAAGCCTAGGAAGTGGATATACGCAGTATTTT
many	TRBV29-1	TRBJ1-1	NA	CSVELWTVEAFF	TGCAGCGTCGAACTATGGACAGTTGAAGCTTTCTTT
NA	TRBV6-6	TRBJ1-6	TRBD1	CASSRGTRQGYNSPLHF	TGTGCCAGCAGTAGGGGGACCCGACAGGGTTATAATTCACCCCTCCACTTT
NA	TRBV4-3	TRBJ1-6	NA	CASSQARGIHNSPLHF	TGCGCCAGCAGCCAAGCGCGAGGGATCCATAATTCACCCCTCCACTTT
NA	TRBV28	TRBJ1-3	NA	CASSIGAGVLATGNTIYF	TGTGCCAGCAGCATCGGGGCAGGGGTCCTAGCAACTGGAAACACCATATATTTT
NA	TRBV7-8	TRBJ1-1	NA	CASSLERGTEAFF	TGTGCCAGCAGCTTAGAGAGGGGGACTGAAGCTTTCTTT
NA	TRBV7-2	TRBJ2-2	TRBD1	CASLPGQGASGELFF	TGTGCCAGCCTCCCGGGACAGGGGGCATCCGGGGAGCTGTTTTTT
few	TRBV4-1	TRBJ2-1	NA	CASSQISRHLKEEQFF	TGCGCCAGCAGCCAGATAAGCAGGCACTTGAAAGAAGAGCAGTTCTTC
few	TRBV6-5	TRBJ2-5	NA	CASSYFETQYF	TGTGCCAGCAGTTACTTTGAGACCCAGTACTTC
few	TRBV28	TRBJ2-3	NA	CASRPPGHSTDTQYF	TGTGCCAGCAGACCACCGGGACACAGCACAGATACGCAGTATTTT
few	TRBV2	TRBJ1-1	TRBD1	CASSWTGANTEAFF	TGTGCCAGCAGCTGGACAGGCGCGAACACTGAAGCTTTCTTT
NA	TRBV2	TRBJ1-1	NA	CASRGEAKNTEAFF	TGTGCCAGCAGAGGGGAGGCCAAGAACACTGAAGCTTTCTTT
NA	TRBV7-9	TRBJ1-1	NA	CASSPGHTEAFF	TGTGCCAGCAGCCCCGGACATACTGAAGCTTTCTTT
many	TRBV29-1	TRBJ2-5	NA	CSVRDSQRETQYF	TGCAGCGTCCGGGACTCCCAGCGGGAGACCCAGTACTTC
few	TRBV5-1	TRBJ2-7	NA	CASSLGPGEQYF	TGCGCCAGCAGCTTGGGCCCCGGGGAGCAGTACTTC
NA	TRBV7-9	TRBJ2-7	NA	CASISYEQYF	TGTGCCAGCATATCCTACGAGCAGTACTTC
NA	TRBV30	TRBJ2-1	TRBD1	CAWRMDRTDNEQFF	TGTGCCTGGAGAATGGACAGGACCGACAATGAGCAGTTCTTC
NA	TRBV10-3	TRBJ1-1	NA	CAISESTAMNTEAFF	TGTGCCATCAGTGAGTCGACTGCCATGAACACTGAAGCTTTCTTT
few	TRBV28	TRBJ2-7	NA	CASSPFGAGAPYEQYF	TGTGCCAGCAGTCCCTTCGGGGCAGGGGCCCCCTACGAGCAGTACTTC
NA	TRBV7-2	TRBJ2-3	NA	CASSLGVLRTDTQYF	TGTGCCAGCAGCTTAGGTGTATTGAGAACAGATACGCAGTATTTT
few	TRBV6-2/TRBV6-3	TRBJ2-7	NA	CASTPGPFSYEQYF	TGTGCCAGCACCCCGGGACCTTTCTCCTACGAGCAGTACTTC
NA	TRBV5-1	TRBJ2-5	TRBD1	CASTVRAGGRETQYF	TGCGCCAGCACTGTACGGGCAGGGGGTCGGGAGACCCAGTACTTC
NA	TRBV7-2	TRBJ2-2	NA	CASSFGANTGELFF	TGTGCCAGCAGCTTTGGGGCGAACACCGGGGAGCTGTTTTTT
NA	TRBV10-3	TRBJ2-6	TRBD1	CAISPGQGLSGANVLTF	TGTGCCATCAGTCCGGGACAGGGACTCTCTGGGGCCAACGTCCTGACTTTC
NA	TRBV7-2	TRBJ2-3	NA	CASSTHLAGTSTDTQYF	TGTGCCAGCAGCACCCACCTCGCGGGGACTAGCACAGATACGCAGTATTTT
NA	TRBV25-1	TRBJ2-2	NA	CASSDWVTGELFF	TGTGCCAGCAGTGATTGGGTCACCGGGGAGCTGTTTTTT
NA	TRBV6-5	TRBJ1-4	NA	CASSTTVQGLNEKLFF	TGTGCCAGCAGCACCACCGTACAGGGTCTAAATGAAAAACTGTTTTTT
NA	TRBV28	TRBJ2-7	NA	CATQTVDYEQYF	TGTGCCACCCAGACAGTCGACTACGAGCAGTACTTC
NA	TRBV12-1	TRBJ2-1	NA	CASSFRATYNEQFF	TGTGCCAGCAGCTTTCGGGCAACCTACAATGAGCAGTTCTTC
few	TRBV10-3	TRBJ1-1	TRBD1	CAIFGTGNTEAFF	TGTGCCATCTTCGGGACAGGGAACACTGAAGCTTTCTTT